Detailed here is one T cell receptor beta chain. Antigen specificity is unknown. There are 15 residues in the CDR3. Germline loops: CDR1 SGHRS, CDR2 YFSETQ. V shed 0 bases and J 4 bases; nucleotides not matched to a gene: 3. Libraries were made from TCR beta cDNA, and they carried unique molecular identifiers. A population of about 0.95 to 10 million T cells gave rise to approximately 500,000 cDNA molecules. TCRdb analysed the PCR reads with MiXCR anew, one entry per CDR3 protein. Here the sample spans over 250,000 distinct CDR3 sequences, about 38% being singletons. These data come from a study of post-analysis software for immune sequencing data. General study points: Patients with multiple sclerosis recorded significantly lower normalized Chao1 diversity than controls, the study found. About 5 TRBV segments were significantly more frequent in patients than in controls. TRBV5-6, TRBV5-1 and TRBV20-1 were among these segments.

The V call is TRBV5-1, the J call TRBJ2-2, with TRBD2 identical over 7 bases. This TCR was recovered from a girl between 5 and 17 years old with multiple sclerosis. Sequencing input: blood. CDR3 nucleotide sequence: TGCGCCAGCAGCTTGGAGCGGGGATCCACCGGGGAGCTGTTTTTT. Encoded protein: CASSLERGSTGELFF.